These T cell receptor beta chains were read from a single sample in a study of blood T cells in healthy people across ages. MiXCR, applied by TCRdb to the 5' RACE reads, yields one record per CDR3 protein. The sample records 1.5 million to 2 million distinct CDR3 sequences, over 25% being singletons. Material for sequencing was blood. The receptor source for this set is a woman in her 30s in good health. Both conserved end residues are part of each CDR3. A D gene is named only where the DNA matches it firmly. Expanded clones get a size class; other rows say once, few or many, or leave the size out.

size: few; J: TRBJ1-4; V: TRBV6-6; D: .; DNA: TGTGCCAGCAGTTACAGACCCCCGGAGGAAGCAGAAAAACTGTTTTTT; CDR3: CASSYRPPEEAEKLFF
size: many; J: TRBJ2-6; V: TRBV9; D: .; DNA: TGTGCCAGCAGCCCTGATTCGGGTGCTGGGGCCAACGTCCTGACTTTC; CDR3: CASSPDSGAGANVLTF
size: once; J: TRBJ1-2; V: TRBV20-1; D: .; DNA: TGCAGTGCTAGATCCCGCAGGGCTGATGGCTACACCTTC; CDR3: CSARSRRADGYTF
size: few; J: TRBJ2-1; V: TRBV7-8; D: .; DNA: TGTGCCAGCAGCCCGCCCGGGGCTAGTTCCTACAATGAGCAGTTCTTC; CDR3: CASSPPGASSYNEQFF
size: many; J: TRBJ2-1; V: TRBV27; D: TRBD2; DNA: TGTGCCAGCAGTGGACTAGCGGGGGTCGGTGAGCAGTTCTTC; CDR3: CASSGLAGVGEQFF
size: .; J: TRBJ2-1; V: TRBV5-1; D: .; DNA: TGCGCCAGCAGCTTGTATTCTGGGCATTTCTCCTACAATGAGCGGTTCTTC; CDR3: CASSLYSGHFSYNERFF
size: .; J: TRBJ2-5; V: TRBV12-3/TRBV12-4; D: .; DNA: TGTGCCAGCAGCCCCACCTTGGCCCTCAGGGAGACCCAGTACTTC; CDR3: CASSPTLALRETQYF
size: few; J: TRBJ1-6; V: TRBV12-3/TRBV12-4; D: .; DNA: TGTGCCAGCAGTTTGGCCTCCCCCTGGAATTCACCCCTCCACTTT; CDR3: CASSLASPWNSPLHF
size: .; J: TRBJ2-1; V: TRBV12-3/TRBV12-4; D: .; DNA: TGTGCCAGCAGTTTTTCGGCCAGCGGGCCTGGCAATGAGCAATTCTTC; CDR3: CASSFSASGPGNEQFF
size: few; J: TRBJ1-3; V: TRBV4-1; D: TRBD1; DNA: TGCGCCAGCAGCCACGGGGGATTGTCAGGGGGCGCGAAAGGAAACACCATATATTTT; CDR3: CASSHGGLSGGAKGNTIYF
size: .; J: TRBJ1-4; V: TRBV5-1; D: .; DNA: TGCGCCAGCAGCACCTTACCCAGGGATACTAATGAAAAACTGTTTTTT; CDR3: CASSTLPRDTNEKLFF
size: few; J: TRBJ2-2; V: TRBV5-1; D: .; DNA: TGCGCCAGCAACGGAATACAGGGCCTGAGGACCGGGGAGCTGTTTTTT; CDR3: CASNGIQGLRTGELFF
size: many; J: TRBJ2-7; V: TRBV30; D: .; DNA: TGTGCCTGGAGTGTAACGGGGAGAGCCTCCTACGAGCAGTACTTC; CDR3: CAWSVTGRASYEQYF
size: .; J: TRBJ2-7; V: TRBV3-1; D: TRBD2; DNA: TGTGCCAGCAGCTCAGGGTTAGCGGGGGAGCTGCGGCCCGAGCAGTACTTC; CDR3: CASSSGLAGELRPEQYF
size: .; J: TRBJ2-3; V: TRBV5-6; D: TRBD2; DNA: TGTGCCGGAAGGACTAGCGGGAGTTACACAGATACGCAGTATTTT; CDR3: CAGRTSGSYTDTQYF
size: many; J: TRBJ2-7; V: TRBV10-3; D: .; DNA: TGTGCCACGACGGACGGGAAACATGGTTACGAGCAGTACTTC; CDR3: CATTDGKHGYEQYF
size: few; J: TRBJ1-6; V: TRBV19; D: .; DNA: TGTGCCAGTAGTGACCGGGATCCACATCCATTCTCCTATAATTCACCCCTCCACTTT; CDR3: CASSDRDPHPFSYNSPLHF
size: .; J: TRBJ1-5; V: TRBV6-6; D: TRBD1; DNA: TGTGCCAGCAGTTACCTGGACAGGGCAGGTCAGCCCCAGCATTTT; CDR3: CASSYLDRAGQPQHF
size: .; J: TRBJ2-5; V: TRBV7-2; D: .; DNA: TGTGCCAGCAGCCCGACAGGCCCTTCGGAGACCCAGTACTTC; CDR3: CASSPTGPSETQYF
size: .; J: TRBJ2-3; V: TRBV12-3/TRBV12-4; D: TRBD1; DNA: TGTGCCAGCATTCGATCGAGGGGGCCTAGCACAGATACGCAGTATTTT; CDR3: CASIRSRGPSTDTQYF
size: .; J: TRBJ2-5; V: TRBV18; D: .; DNA: TGTGCCAGCTCACCAGACGAAGTACAAGAGACCCAGTACTTC; CDR3: CASSPDEVQETQYF
size: .; J: TRBJ2-3; V: TRBV4-1; D: TRBD2; DNA: TGCGCCAGCACTTCCAGCGGGAGGGCAGATACGCAGTATTTT; CDR3: CASTSSGRADTQYF
size: many; J: TRBJ1-4; V: TRBV4-2; D: TRBD1; DNA: TGTGCCAGCAGCCAAGAACCCGGGACAGATGAAAAACTGTTTTTT; CDR3: CASSQEPGTDEKLFF
size: .; J: TRBJ1-1; V: TRBV28; D: .; DNA: TGTGTCAGTAGGGCGGACACTGAAGCTTTCTTT; CDR3: CVSRADTEAFF
size: many; J: TRBJ2-1; V: TRBV9; D: TRBD2; DNA: TGTGCCAGCAGCCTCTATAGCGGGAGCTCCTACAATGAGCAGTTCTTC; CDR3: CASSLYSGSSYNEQFF
size: .; J: TRBJ1-1; V: TRBV12-3/TRBV12-4; D: .; DNA: TGTGCCAGCAGTTTAGGAGAAGGTCGGGGAGCGCACACTGAAGCTTTCTTT; CDR3: CASSLGEGRGAHTEAFF
size: .; J: TRBJ2-7; V: TRBV20-1; D: .; DNA: TGCAGTGCTAGAGATACGGCGAGGAGATACGAGCAGTACTTC; CDR3: CSARDTARRYEQYF
size: .; J: TRBJ2-7; V: TRBV10-1; D: .; DNA: TGCGCCAGCAGTGCGTTTCGCGGCACTAACTCCTACGAGCAGTACTTC; CDR3: CASSAFRGTNSYEQYF
size: few; J: TRBJ2-1; V: TRBV7-2; D: .; DNA: TGTGCCAGCAGCCCACATGACAATGAGCAGTTCTTC; CDR3: CASSPHDNEQFF
size: few; J: TRBJ2-7; V: TRBV29-1; D: .; DNA: TGCAGCGTTGAAGTTGGCACTCCCGAGCAGTACTTC; CDR3: CSVEVGTPEQYF
size: many; J: TRBJ2-7; V: TRBV20-1; D: .; DNA: TGCAGTGCTTCTCCCACCGCTTACGAGCAGTACTTC; CDR3: CSASPTAYEQYF
size: .; J: TRBJ2-2; V: TRBV28; D: .; DNA: TGTGCCAGCAGTGGGAGGACAGAAGTGGGCACCGGGGAGCTGTTTTTT; CDR3: CASSGRTEVGTGELFF
size: .; J: TRBJ1-5; V: TRBV12-3/TRBV12-4; D: .; DNA: TGTGCCAGCAGTTCCCCCGGGCCACTGACGGCCCAGCATTTT; CDR3: CASSSPGPLTAQHF
size: few; J: TRBJ2-1; V: TRBV5-1; D: .; DNA: TGCGCCAGCAGCGGGTTTAGGGGGGGCGGCTCCTACAATGAGCAGTTCTTC; CDR3: CASSGFRGGGSYNEQFF
size: .; J: TRBJ2-1; V: TRBV20-1; D: TRBD2; DNA: TGCAGCGCGCGACTTACTAGCGGCAACTACAATGAGCAGTTCTTC; CDR3: CSARLTSGNYNEQFF
size: .; J: TRBJ1-1; V: TRBV5-1; D: .; DNA: TGCGCCAGCAGCTTGGACCAGGGCTTTTGGGGCACTGAAGCTTTCTTT; CDR3: CASSLDQGFWGTEAFF
size: .; J: TRBJ2-3; V: TRBV24-1; D: .; DNA: TGTGCCACCAGTGATGTGGGAGTGGGGACAGATACGCAGTATTTT; CDR3: CATSDVGVGTDTQYF
size: .; J: TRBJ2-3; V: TRBV5-1; D: .; DNA: TGCGCCAGCAGCTTGACGTCGGGTTTTAGCACAGATGCGCAGTATTTT; CDR3: CASSLTSGFSTDAQYF
size: few; J: TRBJ1-2; V: TRBV6-2/TRBV6-3; D: .; DNA: TGTGCCAGCAGAAACCGAGGGGATCCCTCATATGGCTACACCTTC; CDR3: CASRNRGDPSYGYTF
size: .; J: TRBJ2-1; V: TRBV3-1; D: TRBD2; DNA: TGTGCCAGCAGCCCCTGGGGACTAGCCTACAATGAGCAGTTCTTC; CDR3: CASSPWGLAYNEQFF
size: many; J: TRBJ2-3; V: TRBV7-2; D: .; DNA: TGTGCCGTTGGGGGGAGATCTACAGATACGCAGTATTTT; CDR3: CAVGGRSTDTQYF
size: many; J: TRBJ1-5; V: TRBV28; D: .; DNA: TGTGCCAGCAGTCCTGCGAATCAGCCCCAGCATTTT; CDR3: CASSPANQPQHF
size: .; J: TRBJ2-2; V: TRBV7-9; D: .; DNA: TGTGCCAGCAGCTCCCGAGGCAGTAGGGGAACATTAACCGGGGAGCTGTTTTTT; CDR3: CASSSRGSRGTLTGELFF
size: .; J: TRBJ2-1; V: TRBV29-1; D: .; DNA: TGCAGCGGGAAGTTTAACTACGAGCAGTTCTTC; CDR3: CSGKFNYEQFF
size: .; J: TRBJ2-5; V: TRBV20-1; D: .; DNA: TGCAGTGCTAGAGATCAGGCAGGGTCTTTCAAATTGGCCCAGTACTTC; CDR3: CSARDQAGSFKLAQYF
size: few; J: TRBJ1-5; V: TRBV19; D: .; DNA: TGTGCCAGTAGTCCCCGGGGGGAGTATAGCAATCAGCCCCAGCATTTT; CDR3: CASSPRGEYSNQPQHF
size: .; J: TRBJ1-2; V: TRBV29-1; D: TRBD1; DNA: TGCAGCGCTGCTCCGGGACAGGGAAACTATAGCTACACCTTC; CDR3: CSAAPGQGNYSYTF
size: .; J: TRBJ2-3; V: TRBV5-1; D: TRBD2; DNA: TGCGCCAGCAGCTCCGAGCGGGGGCTGGTCACAGATACGCAGTATTTT; CDR3: CASSSERGLVTDTQYF
size: .; J: TRBJ2-7; V: TRBV6-6; D: .; DNA: TGTGCCAGCAGGGACAGCCCACCCTACGAGCGGTACTTC; CDR3: CASRDSPPYERYF
size: .; J: TRBJ1-1; V: TRBV24-1; D: .; DNA: TGTGCCACCAGTGACGGGACAATTGATGAAGCTTTCTTT; CDR3: CATSDGTIDEAFF
size: few; J: TRBJ2-1; V: TRBV2; D: TRBD2; DNA: TGTGCCAGCAGTGAACTGACTAGCGGGGGAGTTGGGCAGTTCTTC; CDR3: CASSELTSGGVGQFF
size: many; J: TRBJ1-2; V: TRBV7-6; D: .; DNA: TGTGCCCCTAGAAGGCGGCCAGATGTGGGCTACACCTTC; CDR3: CAPRRRPDVGYTF
size: .; J: TRBJ1-4; V: TRBV20-1; D: .; DNA: TGCAGTGCCCAAAGGGGGGCAGCTAATGAAAAACTGTTTTTT; CDR3: CSAQRGAANEKLFF
size: .; J: TRBJ2-7; V: TRBV7-6; D: TRBD1; DNA: TGCGCCAGCAGCTCGACGACAGGGACCCCCTACGAGCAGTACTTC; CDR3: CASSSTTGTPYEQYF
size: once; J: TRBJ2-3; V: TRBV7-2; D: .; DNA: TGTGCCAGCAGCTACAAAGGGTCGACGCAGTATTTT; CDR3: CASSYKGSTQYF